This is a list of T cell receptor beta chains from one sample in a study of CXCR3-negative and CXCR3-positive naive CD8 T cells. Reprocessing the 5' RACE reads, TCRdb reports a single entry for every CDR3 protein and omits DNA. With about 53,000 distinct CDR3 sequences in the sample, the ten largest clones hold 0.42%. Sequencing was performed on naive CXCR3- CD8+ T cells from blood. These TCRs come from a human donor in good health. Some clones in this sample may be carry-over from other donors' samples. The CDR3 runs from the conserved cysteine through the conserved F or W.

V	J	CDR3
TRBV20-1	TRBJ2-7	CSARLDQAGNSYEQYF
TRBV11-2	TRBJ2-1	CASSSQGGGSYNEQFF
TRBV12-3/TRBV12-4	TRBJ1-2	CASSFPMVGAGGYTF
TRBV14	TRBJ2-3	CASSHGQGHTQYF
TRBV27	TRBJ2-4	CASRAGPAKNIQYF
TRBV12-3/TRBV12-4	TRBJ1-1	CVSEPNSFGAGADTEAFF
TRBV7-8	TRBJ2-7	CASSPWVFGEQYF
TRBV27	TRBJ2-1	CASSLTETSYNEQFF
TRBV12-3/TRBV12-4	TRBJ2-7	CASSSRGGEQYF
TRBV5-1	TRBJ2-7	CASSFGQGSLNEQYF
TRBV29-1	TRBJ2-1	CSVEVTGGFREQFF
TRBV6-2/TRBV6-3	TRBJ2-1	CASSSRTSGGVHEQFF